This section outlines one TCR beta chain sequence together with its context. Time point here: before trial treatment. Along with nivolumab and ipilimumab, donors received aspirin, low-dose cyclophosphamide and low-dose radiotherapy. V lost 4 bases, J lost 4 bases, and 7 bases stayed unmatched. This CDR3 contains 15 residues. The sample comes from a study of low-dose radiotherapy and immunotherapy resistance in tumors. Study context: Every six weeks patients received intravenous ipilimumab 1 mg/kg, and every two weeks they received intravenous nivolumab 240 mg. Study patients were administered oral aspirin at 300 mg daily for four cycles from cycle 1 day 1.

TRAV- and TRBV-specific primers, spanning alpha and beta chains, primed first-strand cDNA. Over about 19 PCR cycles, TCRs were amplified from a constant-region primer and V-primer adapter. Via MiXCR, TCRdb re-called the reads, giving one row per CDR3 protein. Of over 70,000 distinct CDR3 sequences listed, roughly 31% are singletons. The receptor was derived from a female donor with ovarian cancer. The J gene is TRBJ1-5, the V gene TRBV5-7, with 8 bases fitting TRBD1. TRBV5-7 is an ORF; its function is uncertain. The starting material was PBMCs, obtained before treatment. CDR3 sequence reads: CASSPRTGKNQPQHF. The CDR3, as DNA: TGTGCCAGCAGCCCCAGGACAGGGAAAAATCAGCCCCAGCATTTT.